This is a list of T cell receptor beta chains from one sample in a study of shared clonotypes between healthy human individuals. Sequencing used immunoSEQ multiplex PCR; TCRdb keeps in-frame clones, though not all of them. The sample includes some 900,000 clones, more than 75% seen only once; the top ten take approximately 1.5%. The source material was memory CD4+ T cells sorted from blood. The receptors stem from a man aged 18 to 30 in good health. Each CDR3 is given with its conserved first and last residue. Fields, in order: J gene, V gene, CDR3 protein.

j_gene: TRBJ1-6
v_gene: TRBV27
CDR3aa: CASSSPQSVSPLHF

j_gene: TRBJ2-7
v_gene: TRBV28
CDR3aa: CASSLDGGKKGYEQYF

j_gene: TRBJ2-6
v_gene: TRBV28
CDR3aa: CASSTPGANVLTF

j_gene: TRBJ2-3
v_gene: TRBV21-1
CDR3aa: CASIPTGLGRTDTQYF

j_gene: TRBJ1-2
v_gene: TRBV25-1
CDR3aa: CASSAGTGDGYTF

j_gene: TRBJ1-1
v_gene: TRBV30
CDR3aa: CAWTGRADTEAFF

j_gene: TRBJ1-5
v_gene: TRBV28
CDR3aa: CASRPTGNQPQHF

j_gene: TRBJ1-2
v_gene: TRBV29-1
CDR3aa: CSVEGRGETADYGYTF

j_gene: TRBJ2-4
v_gene: TRBV7-9
CDR3aa: CASSLYDRDGPKNIQYF

j_gene: TRBJ1-2
v_gene: TRBV5-1
CDR3aa: CASSFYSTNYGYTF

j_gene: TRBJ1-5
v_gene: TRBV10-2
CDR3aa: CASSGRGQSTSNQPQHF

j_gene: TRBJ2-7
v_gene: TRBV5-1
CDR3aa: CASRRTGASSSYEQYF

j_gene: TRBJ1-4
v_gene: TRBV6-5
CDR3aa: CASSYLTGFGEKLFF

j_gene: TRBJ1-1
v_gene: TRBV19
CDR3aa: CASSIARVFLSSEAFF

j_gene: TRBJ2-3
v_gene: TRBV30
CDR3aa: CARTGTGGLGDTQYF

j_gene: TRBJ2-2
v_gene: TRBV18
CDR3aa: CASSGTSGRTTGELFF

j_gene: TRBJ1-2
v_gene: TRBV2
CDR3aa: CASRVMDTSYGYTF

j_gene: TRBJ1-2
v_gene: TRBV27
CDR3aa: CASSGTASGYTF

j_gene: TRBJ1-6
v_gene: TRBV9
CDR3aa: CASSAEGTGSHYNSPLHF

j_gene: TRBJ1-5
v_gene: TRBV5-5
CDR3aa: CASSWGNNQPQHF

j_gene: TRBJ2-1
v_gene: TRBV15
CDR3aa: CATSKTLAGGWNEQFF

j_gene: TRBJ1-5
v_gene: TRBV6-6
CDR3aa: CASSYSLREPQHF

j_gene: TRBJ2-3
v_gene: TRBV5-1
CDR3aa: CASSLRPSDTQYF

j_gene: TRBJ2-7
v_gene: TRBV4-3
CDR3aa: CASSQEYSLLAPYEQYF

j_gene: TRBJ2-5
v_gene: TRBV10-1
CDR3aa: CASSRLAGETQYF

j_gene: TRBJ2-7
v_gene: TRBV11-3
CDR3aa: CASSPQMGPSYEQYF

j_gene: TRBJ2-2
v_gene: TRBV7-2
CDR3aa: CASSRTSGRPGELFF

j_gene: TRBJ1-6
v_gene: TRBV7-2
CDR3aa: CASSLQASYSPLHF

j_gene: TRBJ1-2
v_gene: TRBV6-1
CDR3aa: CASIRGQGGNYGYTF

j_gene: TRBJ2-2
v_gene: TRBV6-1
CDR3aa: CASMQENTGELFF

j_gene: TRBJ2-7
v_gene: TRBV9
CDR3aa: CASSVGQGPSYEQYF

j_gene: TRBJ1-3
v_gene: TRBV2
CDR3aa: CASQDSSGNTIYF

j_gene: TRBJ2-7
v_gene: TRBV6-6
CDR3aa: CASSLTWTKLPYEQYF

j_gene: TRBJ2-4
v_gene: TRBV29-1
CDR3aa: CSVEAGGENIQYF

j_gene: TRBJ2-7
v_gene: TRBV4-3
CDR3aa: CASSQRGTGRNEQYF

j_gene: TRBJ2-2
v_gene: TRBV4-3
CDR3aa: CASSQDPPGGGRVGELFF

j_gene: TRBJ2-7
v_gene: TRBV7-2
CDR3aa: CASSLEVSKSYEQYF

j_gene: TRBJ1-2
v_gene: TRBV19
CDR3aa: CASSIDDGRGRYYGYTF

j_gene: TRBJ2-1
v_gene: TRBV7-8
CDR3aa: CASSLGSKNEQFF

j_gene: TRBJ1-6
v_gene: TRBV12-5
CDR3aa: CASGNQGDNSPLHF